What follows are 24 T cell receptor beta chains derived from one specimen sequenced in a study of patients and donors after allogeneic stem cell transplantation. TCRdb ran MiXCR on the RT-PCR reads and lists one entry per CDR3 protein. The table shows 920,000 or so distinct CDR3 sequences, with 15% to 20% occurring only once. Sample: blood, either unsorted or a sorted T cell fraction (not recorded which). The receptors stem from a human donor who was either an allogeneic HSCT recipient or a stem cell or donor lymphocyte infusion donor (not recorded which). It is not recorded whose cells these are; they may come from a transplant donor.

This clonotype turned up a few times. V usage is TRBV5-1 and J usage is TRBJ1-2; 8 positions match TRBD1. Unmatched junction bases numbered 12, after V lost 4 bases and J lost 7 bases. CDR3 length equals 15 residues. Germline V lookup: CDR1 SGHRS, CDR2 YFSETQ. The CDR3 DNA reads TGCGCCAGCAGCACCCCCGGGACAGGTGCCACTGGCTACACCTTC. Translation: CASSTPGTGATGYTF.

In DNA form, the CDR3 reads TGTGCCAGCAGTTTAACCCCCCCGGAGGTTGAAGCTTTCTTT. Translation: CASSLTPPEVEAFF. The V gene is TRBV12-3 or TRBV12-4, the J gene TRBJ1-1, with D unresolved. Trimming took off 2 bases at V and 7 bases at J, with 14 bases between the two ends. The CDR3 spans 14 residues.

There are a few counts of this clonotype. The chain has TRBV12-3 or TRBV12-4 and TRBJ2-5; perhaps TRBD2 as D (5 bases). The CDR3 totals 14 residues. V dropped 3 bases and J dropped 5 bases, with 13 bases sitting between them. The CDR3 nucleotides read TGTGCCAGCAGTTTTTATCGGGGTGGGGAGACCCAGTACTTC. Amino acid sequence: CASSFYRGGETQYF.

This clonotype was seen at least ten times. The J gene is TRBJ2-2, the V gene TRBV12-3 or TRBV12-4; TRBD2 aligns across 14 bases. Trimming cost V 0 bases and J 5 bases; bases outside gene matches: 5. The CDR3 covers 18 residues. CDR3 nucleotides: TGTGCCAGCAGTTTAGCGACTAGCGGGGGGGTGAATACCGGGGAGCTGTTTTTT. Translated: CASSLATSGGVNTGELFF.

Here the CDR3 reads CASSTQGNDEQFF. CDR3 DNA: TGTGCCAGCAGCACCCAGGGGAACGATGAGCAGTTCTTC. The genes are TRBV7-3 and TRBJ2-1, with TRBD1 as a possible D gene (6 bases). This CDR3 region has 13 residues. CDR1 is SGHTA and CDR2 is FQGTGA in the germline V gene. Deletions cut 5 bases from V and 8 bases from J, with 13 bases between.

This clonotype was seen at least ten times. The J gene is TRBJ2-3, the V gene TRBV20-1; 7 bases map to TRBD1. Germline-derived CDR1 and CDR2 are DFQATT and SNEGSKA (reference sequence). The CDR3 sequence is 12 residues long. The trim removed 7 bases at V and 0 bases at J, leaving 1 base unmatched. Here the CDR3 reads CSGQGSTDTQYF. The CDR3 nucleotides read TGCAGTGGACAGGGAAGCACAGATACGCAGTATTTT.

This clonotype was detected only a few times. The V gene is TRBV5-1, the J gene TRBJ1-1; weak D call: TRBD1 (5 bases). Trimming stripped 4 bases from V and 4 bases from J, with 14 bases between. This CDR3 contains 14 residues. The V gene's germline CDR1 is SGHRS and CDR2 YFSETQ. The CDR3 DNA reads TGCGCCAGCAGCCCTGACCCCGGGGGCACTGAAGCTTTCTTT. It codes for CASSPDPGGTEAFF.

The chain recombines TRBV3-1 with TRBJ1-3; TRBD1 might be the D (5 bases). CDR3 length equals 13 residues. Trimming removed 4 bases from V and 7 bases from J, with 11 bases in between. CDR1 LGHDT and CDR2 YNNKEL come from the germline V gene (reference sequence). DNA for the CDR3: TGTGCCAGCAGCCCTCTGGAGGGGAACACCATATATTTT. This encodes CASSPLEGNTIYF. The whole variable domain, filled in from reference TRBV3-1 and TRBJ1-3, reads DTAVSQTPKYLVTQMGNDKSIKCEQNLGHDTMYWYKQDSKKFLKIMFSYNNKELIINETVPNRFSPKSPDKAHLNLHINSLELGDSAVYFCASSPLEGNTIYFGEGSWLTVV.

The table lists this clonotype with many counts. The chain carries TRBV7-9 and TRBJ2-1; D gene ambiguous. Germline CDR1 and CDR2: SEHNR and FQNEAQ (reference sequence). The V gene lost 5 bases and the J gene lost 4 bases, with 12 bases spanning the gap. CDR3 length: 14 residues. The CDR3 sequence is CASSLPGGYNEQFF. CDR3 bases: TGTGCCAGCAGCCTCCCGGGCGGTTACAATGAGCAGTTCTTC.

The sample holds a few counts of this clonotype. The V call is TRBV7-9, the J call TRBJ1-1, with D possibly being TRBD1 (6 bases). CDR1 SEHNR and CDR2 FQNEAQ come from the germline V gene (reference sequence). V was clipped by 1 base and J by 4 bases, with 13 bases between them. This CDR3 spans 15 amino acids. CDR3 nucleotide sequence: TGTGCCAGCAGCTTAGGACAGGTGGGGGGCACTGAAGCTTTCTTT. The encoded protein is CASSLGQVGGTEAFF.

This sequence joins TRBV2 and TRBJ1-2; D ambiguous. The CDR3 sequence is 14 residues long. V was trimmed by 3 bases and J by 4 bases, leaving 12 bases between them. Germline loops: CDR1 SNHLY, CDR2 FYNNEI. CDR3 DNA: TGTGCCAGCAGTGAGGACCCTCTCGGCTATGGCTACACCTTC. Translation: CASSEDPLGYGYTF.

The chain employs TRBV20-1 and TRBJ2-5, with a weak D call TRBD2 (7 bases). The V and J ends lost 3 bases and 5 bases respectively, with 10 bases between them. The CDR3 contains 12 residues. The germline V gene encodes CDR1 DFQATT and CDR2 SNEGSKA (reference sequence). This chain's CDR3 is CSASGRGETQYF. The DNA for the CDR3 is TGCAGTGCTAGTGGGAGGGGGGAGACCCAGTACTTC.

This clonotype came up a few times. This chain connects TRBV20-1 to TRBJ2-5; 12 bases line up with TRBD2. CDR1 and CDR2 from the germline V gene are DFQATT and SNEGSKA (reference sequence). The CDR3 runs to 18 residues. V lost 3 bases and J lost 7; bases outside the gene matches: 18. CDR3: CSARGLGQRLAGEWTQYF. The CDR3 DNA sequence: TGCAGTGCTAGGGGTCTGGGACAGCGACTAGCGGGAGAGTGGACCCAGTACTTC.

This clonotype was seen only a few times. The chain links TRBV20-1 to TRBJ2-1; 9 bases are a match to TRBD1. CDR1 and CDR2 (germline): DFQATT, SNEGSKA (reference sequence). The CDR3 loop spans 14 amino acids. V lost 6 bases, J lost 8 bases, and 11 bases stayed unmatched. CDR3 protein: CSALSGQGGDEQFF. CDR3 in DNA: TGCAGTGCGCTCTCGGGACAGGGCGGGGATGAGCAGTTCTTC.

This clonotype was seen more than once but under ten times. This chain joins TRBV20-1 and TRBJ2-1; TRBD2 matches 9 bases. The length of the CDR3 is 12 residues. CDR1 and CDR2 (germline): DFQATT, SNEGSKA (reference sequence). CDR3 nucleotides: TGCAGAATAGCGGGGGAACTCAATGAGCAGTTCTTC. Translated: CRIAGELNEQFF.

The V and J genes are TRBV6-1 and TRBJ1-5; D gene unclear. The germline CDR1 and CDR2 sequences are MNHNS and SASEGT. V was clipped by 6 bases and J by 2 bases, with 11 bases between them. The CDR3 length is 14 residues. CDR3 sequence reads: CASRVGGGNQPQHF. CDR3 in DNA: TGTGCCAGCAGGGTCGGCGGGGGCAATCAGCCCCAGCATTTT.

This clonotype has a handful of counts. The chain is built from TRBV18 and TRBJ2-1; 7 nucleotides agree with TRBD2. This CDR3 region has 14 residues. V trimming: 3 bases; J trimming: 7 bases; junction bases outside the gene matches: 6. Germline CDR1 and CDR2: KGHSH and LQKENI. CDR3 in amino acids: CASSPGLLKNEQFF. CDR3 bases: TGTGCCAGCTCACCGGGACTATTGAAGAATGAGCAGTTCTTC.

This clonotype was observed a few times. The chain's CDR3 is CASSYRTVGLAYEQYF. CDR3 DNA sequence: TGTGCCAGCAGTTACAGGACCGTGGGACTAGCTTACGAGCAGTACTTC. This chain uses TRBV6-5 with TRBJ2-7, with TRBD2 matching over 9 bases. The CDR3 is 16 amino acids. The V and J ends lost 2 bases and 4 bases, in that order; junction bases with no gene match: 9. Germline lookup yields CDR1 MNHEY and CDR2 SVGAGI.

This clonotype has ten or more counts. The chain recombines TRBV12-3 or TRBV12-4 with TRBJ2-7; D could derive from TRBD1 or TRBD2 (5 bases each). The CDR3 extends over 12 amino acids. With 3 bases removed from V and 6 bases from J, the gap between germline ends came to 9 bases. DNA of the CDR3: TGTGCCAGCAGTTTGAGGGGCTCCGAGCAGTACTTC. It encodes CASSLRGSEQYF.

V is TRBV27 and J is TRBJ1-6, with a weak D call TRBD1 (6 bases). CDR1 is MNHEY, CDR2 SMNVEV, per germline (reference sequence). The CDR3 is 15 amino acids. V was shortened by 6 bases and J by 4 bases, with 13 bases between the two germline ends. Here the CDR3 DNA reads TGTGCCAGCAGGCCCCGGACAGCTTATAATTCACCCCTCCACTTT. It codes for CASRPRTAYNSPLHF.

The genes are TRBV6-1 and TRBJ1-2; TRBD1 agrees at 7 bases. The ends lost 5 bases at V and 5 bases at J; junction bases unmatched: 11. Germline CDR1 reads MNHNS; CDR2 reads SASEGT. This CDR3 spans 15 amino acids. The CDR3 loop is CASSRQGPYLYGYTF. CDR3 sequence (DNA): TGTGCCAGCAGTCGACAGGGTCCATATTTATATGGCTACACCTTC.

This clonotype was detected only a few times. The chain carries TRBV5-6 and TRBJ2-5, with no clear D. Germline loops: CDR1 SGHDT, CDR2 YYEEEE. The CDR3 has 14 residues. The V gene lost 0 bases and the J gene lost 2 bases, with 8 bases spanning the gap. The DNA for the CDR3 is TGTGCCAGCAGCTTGGTCTCCAGGCAAGAGACCCAGTACTTC. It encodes CASSLVSRQETQYF.

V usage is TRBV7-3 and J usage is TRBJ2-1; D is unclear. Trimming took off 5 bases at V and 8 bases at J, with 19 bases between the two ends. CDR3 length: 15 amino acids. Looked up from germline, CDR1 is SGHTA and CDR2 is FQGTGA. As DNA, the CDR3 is TGTGCCAGCAGCCCCGGACCAACCATCGCCCATGAGCAGTTCTTC. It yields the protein CASSPGPTIAHEQFF.

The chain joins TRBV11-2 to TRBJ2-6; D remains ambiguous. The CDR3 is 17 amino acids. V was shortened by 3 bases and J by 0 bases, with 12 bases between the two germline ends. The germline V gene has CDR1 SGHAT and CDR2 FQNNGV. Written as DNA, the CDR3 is TGTGCCAGCAGCTTCGGTGGGTTGAGCTCTGGGGCCAACGTCCTGACTTTC. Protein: CASSFGGLSSGANVLTF.